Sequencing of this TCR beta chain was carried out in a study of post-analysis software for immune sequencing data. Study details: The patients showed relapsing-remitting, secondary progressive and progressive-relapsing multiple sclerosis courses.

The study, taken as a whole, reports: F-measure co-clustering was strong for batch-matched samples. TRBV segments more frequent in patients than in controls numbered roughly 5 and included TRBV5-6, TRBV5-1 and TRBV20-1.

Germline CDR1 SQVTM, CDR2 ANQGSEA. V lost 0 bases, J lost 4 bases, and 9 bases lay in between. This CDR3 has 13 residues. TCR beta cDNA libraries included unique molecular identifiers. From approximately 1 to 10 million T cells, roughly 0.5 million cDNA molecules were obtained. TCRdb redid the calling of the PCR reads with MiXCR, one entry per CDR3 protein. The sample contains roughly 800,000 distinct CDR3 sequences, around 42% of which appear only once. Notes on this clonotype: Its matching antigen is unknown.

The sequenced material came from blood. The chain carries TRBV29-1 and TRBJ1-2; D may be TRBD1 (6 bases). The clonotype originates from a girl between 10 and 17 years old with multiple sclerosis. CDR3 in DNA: TGCAGCGTTGAAGAGGGGGGCGCCTATGGCTACACCTTC. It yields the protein CSVEEGGAYGYTF.